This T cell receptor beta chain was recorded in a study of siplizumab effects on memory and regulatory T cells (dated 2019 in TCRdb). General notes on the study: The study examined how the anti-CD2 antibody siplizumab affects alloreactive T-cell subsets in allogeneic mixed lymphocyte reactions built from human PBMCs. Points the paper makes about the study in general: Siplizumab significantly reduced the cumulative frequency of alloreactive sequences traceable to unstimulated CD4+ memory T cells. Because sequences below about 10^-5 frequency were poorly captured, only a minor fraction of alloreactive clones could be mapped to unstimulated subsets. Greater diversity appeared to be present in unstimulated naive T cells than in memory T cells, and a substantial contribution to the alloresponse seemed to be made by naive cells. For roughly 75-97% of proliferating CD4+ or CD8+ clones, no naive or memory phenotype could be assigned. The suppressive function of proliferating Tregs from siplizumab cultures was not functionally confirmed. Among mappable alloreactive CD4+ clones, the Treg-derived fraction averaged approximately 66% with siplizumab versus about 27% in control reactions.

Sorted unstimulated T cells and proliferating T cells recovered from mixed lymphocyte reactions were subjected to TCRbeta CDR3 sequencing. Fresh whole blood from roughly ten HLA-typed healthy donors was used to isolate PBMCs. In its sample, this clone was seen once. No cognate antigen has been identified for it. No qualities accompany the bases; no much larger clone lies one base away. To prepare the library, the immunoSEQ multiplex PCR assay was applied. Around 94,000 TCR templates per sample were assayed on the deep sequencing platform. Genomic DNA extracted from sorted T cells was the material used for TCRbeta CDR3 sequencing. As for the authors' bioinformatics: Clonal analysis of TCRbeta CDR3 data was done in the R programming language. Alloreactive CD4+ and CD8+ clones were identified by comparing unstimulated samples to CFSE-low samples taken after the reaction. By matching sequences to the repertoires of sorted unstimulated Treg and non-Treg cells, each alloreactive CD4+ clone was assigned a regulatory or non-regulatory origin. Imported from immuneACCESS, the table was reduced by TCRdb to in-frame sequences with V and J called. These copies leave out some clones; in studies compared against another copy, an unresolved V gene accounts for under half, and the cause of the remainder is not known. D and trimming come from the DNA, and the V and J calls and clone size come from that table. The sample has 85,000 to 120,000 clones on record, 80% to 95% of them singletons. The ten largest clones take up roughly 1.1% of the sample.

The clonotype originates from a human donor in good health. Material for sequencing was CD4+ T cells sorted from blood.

The bases read TGTGCCAGCAGCCACCACACCGGGGAGCTGTTTTTT. Its protein reads: CASSHHTGELFF. This chain is built from TRBV14 and TRBJ2-2; a confident D gene designation cannot be given. V drops 3 bases and J drops 3 bases, leaving 2 bases in between. The CDR3 covers 12 residues, taking in both the cysteine and the phenylalanine. The CDR3 DNA has 36 bases and is translated from base 1. The germline V gene sets CDR1 to SGHDN and CDR2 to FVKESK. Reference TRBV14 and TRBJ2-2 proteins supply the regions before and after the CDR3; the full variable domain is: EAGVTQFPSHSVIEKGQTVTLRCDPISGHDNLYWYRRVMGKEIKFLLHFVKESKQDESGMPNNRFLAERTGGTYSTLKVQPAELEDSGVYFCASSHHTGELFFGEGSRLTVL.